This T cell receptor (beta chain) was sequenced in a study of CD8+ T cells in alopecia areata. Trimming took 5 bases from V and 5 from J, leaving 9 bases between them. Germline V gene data show CDR1 as SQVTM and CDR2 as ANQGSEA. This CDR3 is built from 12 residues. The authors extracted RNA and reverse transcribed it into cDNA as the sequencing template. Method: immunoSEQ multiplex PCR; TCRdb's copy keeps in-frame clones and lacks some. The table has 55,000 to 65,000 clones, 40% to 50% seen once; the top ten hold approximately 50%. Points from the study as a whole: TCRs were shared less clearly across patients than in mice, possibly for HLA-related reasons.

On this clone: Antigen unknown.

PBMCs provided sorted CD4+ and CD8+ T cells. The chain employs TRBV29-1 and TRBJ2-2; perhaps TRBD1 as D (5 bases). Material: NKG2D-low CD8+ T cells sorted from blood. This TCR came from a human donor with alopecia areata. For the CDR3, the DNA is TGCAGCGTTCAGGGCGAGACCGGGGAGCTGTTTTTT. It specifies CSVQGETGELFF.